This TCR beta chain is drawn from a study of cytomegalovirus exposure and HLA in healthy donors. General study points: It is likely that the observed cluster of highly shared sequence variants was a sequencing artifact.

13 Jbeta primers and 60 Vbeta primers were used for the PCR. The assay was immunoSEQ multiplex PCR, and TCRdb's table has in-frame clones only and misses some. This repertoire shows hundreds of thousands of clones, about three quarters found once; its top ten account for 1.5% to 2%. With regard to this clone: What it binds is unknown.

CDR1 is LNHDA and CDR2 is SQIVND in the germline V gene (reference sequence). Trimming took 3 bases from V and 15 from J, leaving 14 bases between them. The CDR3 is 12 residues long. The receptor was derived from a man between 18 and 29 years old in good health and CMV-seronegative. Sequencing was done on a sample of PBMCs. V and J are TRBV19 and TRBJ1-4; possible D gene TRBD1, 6 bases. Written as DNA, the CDR3 is TGTGCCAGTAGTATGGTGCCAGGGACATTGTTTTTT. Residues: CASSMVPGTLFF.